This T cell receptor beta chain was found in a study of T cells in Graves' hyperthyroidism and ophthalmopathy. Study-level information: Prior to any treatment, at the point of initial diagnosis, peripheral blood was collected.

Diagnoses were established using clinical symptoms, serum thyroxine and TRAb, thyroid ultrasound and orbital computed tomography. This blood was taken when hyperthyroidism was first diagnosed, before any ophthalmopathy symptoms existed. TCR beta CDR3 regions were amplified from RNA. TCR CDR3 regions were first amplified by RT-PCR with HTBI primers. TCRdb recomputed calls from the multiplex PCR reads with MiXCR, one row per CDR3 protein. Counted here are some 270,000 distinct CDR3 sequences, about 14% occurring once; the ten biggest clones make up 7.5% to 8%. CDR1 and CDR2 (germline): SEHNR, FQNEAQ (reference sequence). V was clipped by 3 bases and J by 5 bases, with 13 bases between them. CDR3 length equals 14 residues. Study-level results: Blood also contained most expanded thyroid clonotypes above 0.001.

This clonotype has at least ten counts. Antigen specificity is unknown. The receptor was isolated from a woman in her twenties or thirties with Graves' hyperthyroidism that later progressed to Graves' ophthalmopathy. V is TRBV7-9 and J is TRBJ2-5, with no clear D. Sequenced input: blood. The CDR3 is CASSLQPLRETQYF. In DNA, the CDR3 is TGTGCCAGCAGCTTGCAGCCTCTGCGGGAGACCCAGTACTTC.